This passage covers 30 T cell receptor beta chains from one sample sequenced in a study of blood T cells in healthy people across ages. A sample-barcoded 5' primer and a J-beta primer mix were used in a second PCR of roughly 7 to 11 cycles. One entry per CDR3 protein, called by TCRdb with MiXCR from the 5' RACE reads. Of hundreds of thousands of distinct CDR3 sequences listed, more than 25% are singletons. The specimen sequenced was blood. The receptors come from a woman of 80 years or more in good health.

This clonotype appeared once. A read error is possible here, since a much larger clone lies one base away. The chain is built from TRBV28 and TRBJ2-4; D is uncertain. The J call may be faulty, since TRBJ2-7 better matches the DNA end. CDR3 length equals 12 residues. Germline V gives CDR1 MDHEN, CDR2 SYDVKM. The CDR3 reads CASSKGRYEQYF. The CDR3 region has the DNA TGTGCCAGCAGTAAAGGCCGATACGAGCAGTACTTC.

This chain uses TRBV5-1 with TRBJ1-6; D possibly corresponds to TRBD1 (5 bases). Trimming removed 4 bases at V and 7 bases at J, with 12 bases between. The CDR3 length is 14 residues. CDR1 and CDR2 (germline): SGHRS, YFSETQ. CDR3 nucleotide sequence: TGCGCCAGCAGCCAGAGCGGGGCAAATTCACCCCTCCACTTT. This codes for CASSQSGANSPLHF.

The chain employs TRBV5-6 and TRBJ2-7; 11 nucleotides agree with TRBD2. The J call may be wrong; the DNA end is better matched by TRBJ2-5. Germline CDR1 and CDR2: SGHDT and YYEEEE. The CDR3 consists of 18 residues. The CDR3 reads CASSWGGLAGGSQETQYF. The CDR3 DNA reads as TGTGCCAGCAGCTGGGGGGGGCTAGCGGGGGGATCCCAAGAGACCCAGTACTTC.

The chain couples TRBV7-2 to TRBJ2-7, with D possibly being TRBD1 or TRBD2 (5 bases each). The CDR3 length is 15 residues. The V end was cut by 5 bases, the J end by 0 bases, with 14 bases between. Per the germline V gene, CDR1 is SGHTA and CDR2 is FQGNSA. The DNA for the CDR3 is TGTGCCAGCAGCGACCGGGACCGGAGCTCCTACGAGCAGTACTTC. It translates to CASSDRDRSSYEQYF.

The rearrangement joins TRBV5-4 to TRBJ2-5, with 7 bases identical to TRBD1. CDR1 is SGHNT and CDR2 is YYREEE in the germline V gene (reference sequence). J lost 10 bases, V lost 4 bases, and 13 bases had no gene match. The CDR3 totals 14 residues. This chain's CDR3 is CASSHWDRDYGQYF. The CDR3, as DNA: TGTGCCAGCAGCCATTGGGACAGAGATTATGGCCAGTACTTC.

This chain uses TRBV7-9 with TRBJ2-5; D perhaps matches TRBD2 (5 bases). V was cut by 6 bases and J by 2 bases, with 10 bases left in between. The CDR3 runs to 13 residues. Germline CDR1 is SEHNR and CDR2 is FQNEAQ (reference sequence). The CDR3 sequence: CASRVPGQETQYF. The DNA of the CDR3 is TGTGCCAGCAGAGTACCGGGACAAGAGACCCAGTACTTC. The entire variable domain, with the rest obtained from reference TRBV7-9 and TRBJ2-5, is as follows: DTGVSQNPRHKITKRGQNVTFRCDPISEHNRLYWYRQTLGQGPEFLTYFQNEAQLEKSRLLSDRFSAERPKGSFSTLEIQRTEQGDSAMYLCASRVPGQETQYFGPGTRLLVL.

The CDR3 region has the DNA TGTGCCACCAGTGACCCCAGGGGAAAATTAAAGAATGAGCAGTACTTC. It yields the protein CATSDPRGKLKNEQYF. The chain carries TRBV24-1 and TRBJ2-7; maybe TRBD1 (6 bases). Germline V CDR1 and CDR2: KGHDR, SFDVKD. V gave up 4 bases and J gave up 7 bases, with 22 bases separating them. The CDR3 is 16 amino acids.

Concerning this clonotype itself: A read error may be the cause here, since a much bigger clone is one base away. This chain joins TRBV20-1 and TRBJ2-5; 12 positions match TRBD2. Trimming removed 4 bases from V and 11 bases from J; junction bases left unmatched: 17. The CDR3 is 16 residues long. In germline, CDR1 is DFQATT, CDR2 SNEGSKA (reference sequence). Here the CDR3 reads CSAKTTLAGGPNEQYF. The CDR3 DNA reads as TGCAGTGCTAAAACCACCCTAGCGGGGGGGCCCAATGAGCAGTACTTC.

About this clonotype: A much larger clonotype is one base distant, so this may be a read error. The gene calls are TRBV7-2 and TRBJ2-2; a possible D gene is TRBD2 (5 bases). Germline CDR1 SGHTA, CDR2 FQGNSA. This CDR3 has 13 residues. Written as DNA, the CDR3 is TGTGCCAGCAGCCGAAGTTACACCGGGGAGCCGTTTTTT. Translating it yields CASSRSYTGEPFF. The full variable domain, its missing parts supplied by reference TRBV7-2 and TRBJ2-2, is GAGVSQSPSNKVTEKGKDVELRCDPISGHTALYWYRQSLGQGLEFLIYFQGNSAPDKSGLPSDRFSAERTGGSVSTLTIQRTQQEDSAVYLCASSRSYTGEPFFGEGSRLTVL.

This clonotype was seen more than once but under ten times. A much larger clone differs by one base, so this may be a read error. The chain has TRBV7-2 and TRBJ2-1; 8 bases are shared with TRBD2. The DNA end lines up better with TRBJ2-7; the J call may be wrong. The germline CDR1 and CDR2 sequences are SGHTA and FQGNSA. The CDR3 totals 15 residues. The CDR3 here is CASSPSGGAYNEQYF. The DNA for the CDR3 is TGTGCCAGCAGCCCCTCGGGGGGGGCCTACAATGAGCAGTACTTC.

The rearrangement uses TRBV7-2 and TRBJ2-1, with D tentatively TRBD2 (5 bases). Trimming took 4 bases from V and 4 from J, leaving 14 bases between them. Germline V gene sequence: CDR1 SGHTA, CDR2 FQGNSA. This CDR3 has 15 amino acids. The CDR3, as DNA: TGTGCCAGCAGCTCCGACGGACTGGATTACAATGAGCAGTTCTTC. Amino acids: CASSSDGLDYNEQFF.

This clonotype has more than one count but fewer than ten. V usage is TRBV20-1 and J usage is TRBJ2-2, with D tentatively TRBD1 (5 bases). The CDR3 is 12 amino acids. Germline-derived CDR1 and CDR2 are DFQATT and SNEGSKA (reference sequence). Trimming stripped 6 bases from V and 7 bases from J, with 12 bases between. In nucleotides, the CDR3 is TGCAGTGCCCCAGGGTGGGGCGGGGAGCTGTTTTTT. Amino acids: CSAPGWGGELFF.

The chain joins TRBV2 to TRBJ2-3; 8 bases fit TRBD2. The CDR3 has 14 residues. V lost 9 bases and J lost 6; bases outside the gene matches: 11. The germline CDR1 and CDR2 sequences are SNHLY and FYNNEI. CDR3 sequence: CASLSGGGGDTQYF. For the CDR3, the DNA is TGTGCCAGTCTGAGCGGGGGAGGTGGGGATACGCAGTATTTT. The variable domain in full, with the rest retrieved from reference TRBV2 and TRBJ2-3, is EPEVTQTPSHQVTQMGQEVILRCVPISNHLYFYWYRQILGQKVEFLVSFYNNEISEKSEIFDDQFSVERPDGSNFTLKIRSTKLEDSAMYFCASLSGGGGDTQYFGPGTRLTVL.

Ten or more counts support this clonotype. This rearrangement joins TRBV20-1 to TRBJ2-5; 8 bases are a match to TRBD1. Germline CDR1 is DFQATT and CDR2 is SNEGSKA (reference sequence). This CDR3 contains 19 residues. V lost 4 bases and J lost 3; bases outside the gene matches: 22. Here the CDR3 reads CSATLLSNQDRVEEETQYF. DNA for the CDR3: TGCAGTGCTACCCTATTATCTAATCAGGACAGGGTGGAAGAAGAGACCCAGTACTTC.

This clonotype was seen a single time. The V and J genes are TRBV5-5 and TRBJ2-2; D gene uncertain. Germline CDR1 and CDR2: SGHKS and YYEKEE (reference sequence). The CDR3 spans 15 residues. V was clipped by 4 bases and J by 4 bases, with 14 bases between them. The CDR3 nucleotides are TGTGCCAGCAGCCCCGATCCGGGTCCCACCGGGGAGCTGTTTTTT. It is translated as CASSPDPGPTGELFF.

A few counts support this clonotype. The chain links TRBV14 to TRBJ2-5; TRBD2 matches 7 bases. Germline CDR1 and CDR2: SGHDN and FVKESK. CDR3 length: 14 amino acids. J was trimmed by 2 bases and V by 7 bases; bases with no gene match: 7. The CDR3 nucleotides are TGTGCCAGCAACCTGGCGGGGGTTCAAGAGACCCAGTACTTC. The encoded protein is CASNLAGVQETQYF.

The chain links TRBV12-3 or TRBV12-4 to TRBJ2-3; tentatively, D is TRBD1 (5 bases). There are 14 residues in the CDR3. The CDR3 loop reads CADSLGVGTDTQYF. CDR3 nucleotide sequence: TGTGCAGATAGCCTAGGGGTGGGAACAGATACGCAGTATTTT.

This clonotype occurred many times. J is TRBJ2-7 and V is TRBV5-1, with 7 bases fitting TRBD1. This CDR3 is built from 16 residues. Losses at the gene ends were 4 bases for V and 2 bases for J; bases not matched to a gene: 12. Germline loops: CDR1 SGHRS, CDR2 YFSETQ. CDR3 loop: CASSLHPTGDPYEQYF. The CDR3 DNA follows: TGCGCCAGCAGCCTCCACCCTACAGGGGATCCCTACGAGCAGTACTTC. Full variable domain (remainder filled in from reference TRBV5-1 and TRBJ2-7): KAGVTQTPRYLIKTRGQQVTLSCSPISGHRSVSWYQQTPGQGLQFLFEYFSETQRNKGNFPGRFSGRQFSNSRSEMNVSTLELGDSALYLCASSLHPTGDPYEQYFGPGTRLTVT.

Many counts were recorded for this clonotype. The rearrangement links TRBV12-3 or TRBV12-4 to TRBJ2-1; 8 bases align to TRBD1. Losses at the gene ends were 6 bases for V and 4 bases for J; bases not matched to a gene: 8. CDR3 length: 15 residues. The CDR3 sequence is CASSPQGVKYNEQFF. The CDR3 DNA reads as TGTGCCAGCAGCCCACAGGGGGTGAAGTACAATGAGCAGTTCTTC.

This clonotype was seen ten or more times. The chain links TRBV7-9 to TRBJ1-4; D unclear. This CDR3 has 15 residues. Germline V lookup: CDR1 SEHNR, CDR2 FQNEAQ (reference sequence). The V gene lost 5 bases and the J gene lost 0 bases, with 10 bases spanning the gap. CDR3 sequence: CASSPVGATNEKLFF. The CDR3, as DNA: TGTGCCAGCAGCCCCGTCGGCGCAACTAATGAAAAACTGTTTTTT.

This clonotype was observed a few times. This sequence joins TRBV6-5 and TRBJ1-1, with D perhaps TRBD1 (5 bases). Trimming pared 6 bases from V and 1 base from J, leaving 15 bases between. Per the germline V gene, CDR1 is MNHEY and CDR2 is SVGAGI. The CDR3 consists of 15 residues. In nucleotides, the CDR3 is TGTGCCAGCAGGGGGACTTTCTTTCGGAACACTGAAGCTTTCTTT. Encoded protein: CASRGTFFRNTEAFF.

The sample holds a few counts of this clonotype. V is TRBV18 and J is TRBJ1-6; 7 bases are a match to TRBD1. With V trimmed by 2 bases and J by 8 bases, 0 bases remained unmatched. Looked up from germline, CDR1 is KGHSH and CDR2 is LQKENI. The CDR3 covers 13 residues. The CDR3 spells CASSPDRDSPLHF. In DNA, the CDR3 is TGTGCCAGCTCACCAGACAGGGATTCACCCCTCCACTTT.

The V call is TRBV28, the J call TRBJ2-5, with 8 bases lining up with TRBD1. Germline assignment: CDR1 MDHEN and CDR2 SYDVKM. V lost 3 bases to trimming and J lost 4 bases; unmatched junction nucleotides: 7. The length of the CDR3 is 15 residues. CDR3 region: CASSFPPGGRETQYF. The CDR3, as DNA: TGTGCCAGCAGTTTCCCCCCAGGGGGCAGAGAGACCCAGTACTTC.

This clonotype was found many times. The V gene is TRBV7-9, the J gene TRBJ2-5; 10 bases are shared with TRBD2. CDR1 SEHNR and CDR2 FQNEAQ come from the germline V gene (reference sequence). Trimming cost V 3 bases and J 2 bases; bases outside gene matches: 9. The CDR3 contains 17 residues. CDR3 bases: TGTGCCAGCAGCTTGTCCAGCGGGGGGGCGTGGCAAGAGACCCAGTACTTC. It is translated as CASSLSSGGAWQETQYF.

With respect to this clonotype: With a much larger clone just one base away, this may be a read error. This chain connects TRBV6-2 or TRBV6-3 to TRBJ2-7, with D unresolved. With 6 bases removed from V and 3 bases from J, the gap between germline ends came to 15 bases. Germline V gene sequence: CDR1 MNHEY, CDR2 SVGEGT. The CDR3 contains 14 residues. CDR3 nucleotides: TGTGCCAGCAGGCTCTTCCTGGGTTACTACGAGCAGTACTTC. Amino acids: CASRLFLGYYEQYF.

This clonotype was seen many times. The chain carries TRBV9 and TRBJ2-6; perhaps TRBD2 as D (6 bases). V gave up 7 bases and J gave up 0 bases, with 14 bases separating them. The length of the CDR3 is 16 residues. Per the germline V gene, CDR1 is SGDLS and CDR2 is YYNGEE. The CDR3 reads CASGPGLNSGANVLTF. The DNA for the CDR3 is TGTGCCAGCGGACCGGGACTTAACTCTGGGGCCAACGTCCTGACTTTC.

With regard to this clonotype: Being one base from a much bigger clone, this may be a read error. The chain combines TRBV7-9 with TRBJ2-5, with 8 nucleotides matching TRBD2. Losses at the gene ends were 5 bases for V and 5 bases for J; bases not matched to a gene: 13. Germline V gene data show CDR1 as SEHNR and CDR2 as FQNEAQ (reference sequence). The CDR3 totals 16 residues. The CDR3 loop reads CASSREGIQGRETQYF. In DNA form, the CDR3 reads TGTGCCAGCAGCCGGGAGGGGATACAGGGTAGGGAGACCCAGTACTTC.

The V and J genes are TRBV20-1 and TRBJ2-3, with 12 bases matching TRBD2. The CDR3 sequence is 18 residues long. Unmatched junction bases numbered 24, after V lost 6 bases and J lost 11 bases. Germline CDR1 DFQATT, CDR2 SNEGSKA (reference sequence). CDR3 sequence (DNA): TGCAGTGCGGCACGTTCGACTAGCGGGGGCCACGGACGGGGGATGCAGTATTTT. It encodes CSAARSTSGGHGRGMQYF.

This clonotype has only one observation. This may be a read error: a much more frequent sequence differs by one nucleotide. This rearrangement joins TRBV4-1 to TRBJ1-2; TRBD1 matches 9 bases. Looked up from germline, CDR1 is MGHRA and CDR2 is YSYEKL. The CDR3 spans 18 residues. J was trimmed by 4 bases and V by 1 base; bases with no gene match: 13. CDR3 region: CASSQVPTGGEKVYGYTF. The CDR3 nucleotides are TGCGCCAGCAGCCAAGTCCCTACAGGGGGCGAAAAGGTCTATGGCTACACCTTC.

V is TRBV20-1 and J is TRBJ2-5; possibly TRBD1 for D (7 bases). Between the trimmed V and J ends, which lost 3 bases and 5 bases, there was a span of 16 bases. The CDR3 sequence is 14 residues long. Germline values: CDR1 DFQATT, CDR2 SNEGSKA (reference sequence). The CDR3 nucleotides read TGCAGTGCTAGGCCCGAGACAGGGAGGGAGACCCAGTACTTC. Residues: CSARPETGRETQYF.